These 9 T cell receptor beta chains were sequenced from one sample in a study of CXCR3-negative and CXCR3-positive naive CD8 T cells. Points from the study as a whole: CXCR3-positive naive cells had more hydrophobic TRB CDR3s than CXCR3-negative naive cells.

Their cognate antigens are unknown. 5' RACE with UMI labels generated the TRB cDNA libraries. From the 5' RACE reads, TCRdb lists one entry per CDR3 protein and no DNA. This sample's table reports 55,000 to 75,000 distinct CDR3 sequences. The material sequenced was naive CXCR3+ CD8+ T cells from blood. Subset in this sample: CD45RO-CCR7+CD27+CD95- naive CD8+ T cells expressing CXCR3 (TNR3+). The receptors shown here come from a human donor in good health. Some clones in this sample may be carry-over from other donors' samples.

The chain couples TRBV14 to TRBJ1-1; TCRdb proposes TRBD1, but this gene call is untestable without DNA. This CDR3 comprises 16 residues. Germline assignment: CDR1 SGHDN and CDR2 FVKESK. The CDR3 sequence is CASSQDAGGLNTEAFF. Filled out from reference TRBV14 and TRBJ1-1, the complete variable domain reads EAGVTQFPSHSVIEKGQTVTLRCDPISGHDNLYWYRRVMGKEIKFLLHFVKESKQDESGMPNNRFLAERTGGTYSTLKVQPAELEDSGVYFCASSQDAGGLNTEAFFGQGTRLTVV.

CDR3 amino acids: CASSEAAGPYEQYF. The gene calls are TRBV2 and TRBJ2-7; the D gene TCRdb calls, TRBD1, cannot be checked with no DNA. The V gene's germline CDR1 is SNHLY and CDR2 FYNNEI. This CDR3 is 14 amino acids long.

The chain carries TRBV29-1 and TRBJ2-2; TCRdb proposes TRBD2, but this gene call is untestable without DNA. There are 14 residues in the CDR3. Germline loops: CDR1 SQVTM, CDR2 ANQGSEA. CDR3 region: CGTWESDYTGELFF.

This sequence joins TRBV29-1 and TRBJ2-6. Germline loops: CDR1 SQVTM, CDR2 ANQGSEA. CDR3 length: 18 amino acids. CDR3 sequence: CSVEESVQPISGANVLTF.

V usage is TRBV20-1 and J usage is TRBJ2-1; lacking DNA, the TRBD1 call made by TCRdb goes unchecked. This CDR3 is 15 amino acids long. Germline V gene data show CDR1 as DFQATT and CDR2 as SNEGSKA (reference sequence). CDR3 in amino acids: CSARDRDTFYNEQFF.

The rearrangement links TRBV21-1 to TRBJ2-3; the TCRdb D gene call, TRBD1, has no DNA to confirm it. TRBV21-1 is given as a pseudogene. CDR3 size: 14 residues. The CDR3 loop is CASTLRGPTDTQYF.

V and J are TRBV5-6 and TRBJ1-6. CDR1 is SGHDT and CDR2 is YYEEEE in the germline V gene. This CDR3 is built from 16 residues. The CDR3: CASSLSRGSYNSPLHF.

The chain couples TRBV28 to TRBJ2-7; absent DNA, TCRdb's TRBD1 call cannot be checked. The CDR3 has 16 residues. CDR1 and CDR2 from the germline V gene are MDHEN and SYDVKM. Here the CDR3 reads CASSLLSGTGFYEQYF. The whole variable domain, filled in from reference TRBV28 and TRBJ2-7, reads DVKVTQSSRYLVKRTGEKVFLECVQDMDHENMFWYRQDPGLGLRLIYFSYDVKMKEKGDIPEGYSVSREKKERFSLILESASTNQTSMYLCASSLLSGTGFYEQYFGPGTRLTVT.

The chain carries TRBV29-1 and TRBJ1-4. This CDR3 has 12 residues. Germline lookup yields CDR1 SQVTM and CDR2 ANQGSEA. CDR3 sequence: CSVEGLVGKLFF.